The clone carrying this TCR beta chain was seen many times. The record originates from a study of early T cells in non-severe SARS-CoV-2 infection. TCRdb called the 5' RACE reads again in MiXCR, with one record for every CDR3 protein. The data hold approximately 60,000 distinct CDR3 sequences, with around 12% observed a single time. There are 14 residues in the CDR3. Germline V gene sequence: CDR1 MRHNA, CDR2 SNTAGT. With 3 bases clipped from V and 7 bases from J, the junction kept 4 bases outside the gene matches. The chain has TRBV6-4 and TRBJ2-1; 9 nucleotides agree with TRBD2. The sequence derives from an adult who was a healthcare worker with PCR-confirmed SARS-CoV-2 infection or an uninfected control (not recorded which). The sequencing sample was made of whole blood. The DNA of the CDR3 is TGTGCCAGCAGTGAGGCTAGCGGGGTAAATGAGCAGTTCTTC. Protein sequence: CASSEASGVNEQFF.